These 3 T cell receptor beta chains came from one sample sequenced in a study of PD-L1 blockade in urothelial cancer. Clones were read by immunoSEQ multiplex PCR, and TCRdb kept only the in-frame ones, dropping some. The table records under 70,000 clones, 85% of them present only once. The sample's time point: pretreatment peripheral blood. The specimen was PBMCs, collected around atezolizumab (anti-PD-L1) treatment. The receptors originated from a man between 65 and 79 years old with urothelial cancer.

V and J are TRBV5-8 and TRBJ2-7, with D possibly matching TRBD2 (6 bases). With 3 bases removed from V and 2 bases from J, the gap between germline ends came to 6 bases. The CDR3 covers 12 residues. Germline lookup yields CDR1 SGHTS and CDR2 YDEGEE. The DNA of the CDR3 is TGTGCCAGCAGCTGGAGGGCCTACGAGCAGTACTTC. Translation gives CASSWRAYEQYF. Looking up the rest from reference TRBV5-8 and TRBJ2-7 gives the full variable domain: EAGVTQSPTHLIKTRGQQATLRCSPISGHTSVYWYQQALGLGLQFLLWYDEGEERNRGNFPPRFSGRQFPNYSSELNVNALELEDSALYLCASSWRAYEQYFGPGTRLTVT.

The V call is TRBV11-3, the J call TRBJ2-7; D not certain. CDR3 length: 13 amino acids. CDR1 and CDR2 from the germline V gene are SGHNT and YENEEA. Trimming removed 2 bases at V and 5 bases at J, with 10 bases between. The CDR3 sequence is CASSLSRGNEQYF. CDR3 bases: TGTGCCAGCAGCTTATCTCGAGGAAACGAGCAGTACTTC.

The gene calls are TRBV10-2 and TRBJ2-7, with TRBD2 matching 7 bases. CDR3 size: 15 residues. Unmatched junction bases numbered 11, after V lost 5 bases and J lost 4 bases. Germline CDR1 and CDR2: WSHSY and SAAADI. The CDR3 sequence: CASSPTGEGLYEQYF. DNA for the CDR3: TGCGCCAGCAGTCCCACCGGGGAGGGATTGTACGAGCAGTACTTC.